The 31 T cell receptor beta chains below all came from one sample that was sequenced in a study of shared clonotypes between healthy human individuals (TCRdb year 2020). The library relied on the immunoSEQ multiplex PCR assay. This is the immuneACCESS table as TCRdb keeps it, with only in-frame sequences that have V and J called. A part of the clones is gone; compared with another copy, unresolved V genes explain less than half, and the rest is unexplained. This sample gives roughly 2.5 million clones in total; over 85% of them show up just once. Over 0.12% of the sample belongs to the ten largest clones. Material: naive CD4+ T cells sorted from blood. Read against the paper, the sample's cell subset or site label means: CD45RA+ positively selected. Receptors originate from a man between 18 and 35 years old in good health.

This chain connects TRBV18 to TRBJ1-5, with TRBD1 identical over 8 bases. CDR1 KGHSH and CDR2 LQKENI come from the germline V gene. V lost 5 bases to trimming and J lost 4 bases; unmatched junction nucleotides: 10. The CDR3 extends over 16 amino acids. Written as DNA, the CDR3 is TGTGCCAGCTCAGCGATGGGACAGGAAGCTAATCAGCCCCAGCATTTT. Its protein product is CASSAMGQEANQPQHF.

V usage is TRBV27 and J usage is TRBJ1-4; 8 bases align to TRBD1. There are 17 residues in the CDR3. With 5 bases clipped from V and 2 bases from J, the junction kept 10 bases outside the gene matches. CDR1 is MNHEY, CDR2 SMNVEV, per germline (reference sequence). The CDR3 DNA reads TGTGCCAGCAGTATAGGGACAGGTTGGTCGACTAATGAAAAACTGTTTTTT. It specifies CASSIGTGWSTNEKLFF.

J is TRBJ2-1 and V is TRBV7-2; 9 bases are a match to TRBD2. V shed 1 base and J 9 bases; nucleotides not matched to a gene: 7. CDR1 and CDR2 from the germline V gene are SGHTA and FQGNSA. The CDR3 is made up of 15 amino acids. This CDR3 is CASSLGLAGSGEQFF. CDR3 DNA: TGTGCCAGCAGCTTAGGCCTAGCGGGATCTGGTGAGCAGTTCTTC. Variable domain in full (rest from reference TRBV7-2 and TRBJ2-1): GAGVSQSPSNKVTEKGKDVELRCDPISGHTALYWYRQSLGQGLEFLIYFQGNSAPDKSGLPSDRFSAERTGGSVSTLTIQRTQQEDSAVYLCASSLGLAGSGEQFFGPGTRLTVL.

This clone was observed a single time. J is TRBJ2-2 and V is TRBV27; D is tentatively TRBD1 or TRBD2 (5 bases each). The CDR3 has 12 residues. The ends were cut back, 9 bases at V and 5 bases at J, with 10 bases in the middle. Germline lookup yields CDR1 MNHEY and CDR2 SMNVEV (reference sequence). This CDR3 reads CASTRGTGELFF. In DNA, the CDR3 is TGTGCCAGTACTAGGGGTACCGGGGAGCTGTTTTTT.

In its sample, this clone was seen a few times. The chain employs TRBV9 and TRBJ2-4; 9 bases are shared with TRBD1. Germline V lookup: CDR1 SGDLS, CDR2 YYNGEE. The CDR3 runs 15 residues. V was clipped by 3 bases and J by 8 bases; unmatched bases: 9. In DNA, the CDR3 is TGTGCCAGCAGCGACGGGACAGGGAGATCGGACATTCAGTACTTC. This gives the protein CASSDGTGRSDIQYF. The whole variable domain, filled in from reference TRBV9 and TRBJ2-4, reads DSGVTQTPKHLITATGQRVTLRCSPRSGDLSVYWYQQSLDQGLQFLIQYYNGEERAKGNILERFSAQQFPDLHSELNLSSLELGDSALYFCASSDGTGRSDIQYFGAGTRLSVL.

V gene TRBV7-3 combines with J gene TRBJ1-1; 7 bases are shared with TRBD1. The germline V gene encodes CDR1 SGHTA and CDR2 FQGTGA. Germline trimming cut 3 bases from V and 4 bases from J; bases unmatched to any gene: 5. This CDR3 has 14 amino acids. The CDR3 spells CASSFRGRGTEAFF. The CDR3 DNA reads as TGTGCCAGCAGCTTTAGGGGGCGCGGCACTGAAGCTTTCTTT.

V and J are TRBV7-2 and TRBJ2-7; D gene unclear. The CDR3 is 12 amino acids. CDR1 and CDR2 from the germline V gene are SGHTA and FQGNSA. V lost 5 bases and J 4 bases, leaving 9 bases between the germline ends. The CDR3, as DNA: TGTGCCAGCAGCGCAGCAAATTACGAGCAGTACTTC. This gives the protein CASSAANYEQYF.

This sequence joins TRBV7-2 and TRBJ2-5; D perhaps matches TRBD2 (6 bases). The CDR3 length is 16 residues. Trimming took off 5 bases at V and 5 bases at J, with 21 bases between the two ends. CDR1 and CDR2 (germline): SGHTA, FQGNSA. The CDR3: CASSLYSLSGRETQYF. The CDR3 DNA is TGTGCCAGCAGCCTTTATTCGCTGAGCGGGCGGGAGACCCAGTACTTC.

The chain links TRBV19 to TRBJ1-2; D might be TRBD1 (5 bases). The V gene lost 9 bases and the J gene lost 4 bases, with 15 bases spanning the gap. The germline V gene encodes CDR1 LNHDA and CDR2 SQIVND (reference sequence). This CDR3 contains 13 residues. The CDR3 DNA reads as TGTGCCAGCCAGGGACTTTCGGGCTATGGCTACACCTTC. Amino acids: CASQGLSGYGYTF.

On this clone itself: Within the sample, other DNA sequences also encode this same CDR3. The chain employs TRBV5-1 and TRBJ2-7, with D uncertain. In germline, CDR1 is SGHRS, CDR2 YFSETQ. There are 13 residues in the CDR3. Trimming shortened V by 0 bases and J by 3 bases, and 7 bases separated the two germline ends. This chain's CDR3 is CASSLDPGYEQYF. The CDR3 DNA follows: TGCGCCAGCAGCTTGGACCCAGGCTACGAGCAGTACTTC. The complete variable domain, with remaining parts taken from reference TRBV5-1 and TRBJ2-7, reads KAGVTQTPRYLIKTRGQQVTLSCSPISGHRSVSWYQQTPGQGLQFLFEYFSETQRNKGNFPGRFSGRQFSNSRSEMNVSTLELGDSALYLCASSLDPGYEQYFGPGTRLTVT.

The chain couples TRBV27 to TRBJ2-6; D may be TRBD2 (5 bases). Germline-derived CDR1 and CDR2 are MNHEY and SMNVEV (reference sequence). This CDR3 has 15 amino acids. The ends were cut back, 7 bases at V and 4 bases at J, with 14 bases in the middle. The CDR3 bases are TGTGCCAGCATGGATGGGGAGCTCGGGGCCAACGTCCTGACTTTC. Its protein product is CASMDGELGANVLTF. Filled out from reference TRBV27 and TRBJ2-6, the complete variable domain reads EAQVTQNPRYLITVTGKKLTVTCSQNMNHEYMSWYRQDPGLGLRQIYYSMNVEVTDKGDVPEGYKVSRKEKRNFPLILESPSPNQTSLYFCASMDGELGANVLTFGAGSRLTVL.

This chain links TRBV5-1 with TRBJ2-7; D is undetermined. The V end lost 0 bases, the J end lost 6 bases, and 22 bases lay between the germline ends. This CDR3 has 17 amino acids. CDR1 is SGHRS, CDR2 YFSETQ, per germline. CDR3 protein: CASSLVLGANPSGEQYF. As DNA, the CDR3 is TGCGCCAGCAGCTTGGTTTTGGGCGCAAACCCGAGTGGCGAGCAGTACTTC. Using reference TRBV5-1 and TRBJ2-7 for the parts outside the CDR3, the full variable domain is KAGVTQTPRYLIKTRGQQVTLSCSPISGHRSVSWYQQTPGQGLQFLFEYFSETQRNKGNFPGRFSGRQFSNSRSEMNVSTLELGDSALYLCASSLVLGANPSGEQYFGPGTRLTVT.

This clone was seen just once. The CDR3 sequence: CASRKGAGDQPQHF. The CDR3 region has the DNA TGTGCCAGCAGGAAGGGGGCGGGGGATCAGCCCCAGCATTTT. The chain couples TRBV5-5 to TRBJ1-5, with 7 bases identical to TRBD1. The CDR3 consists of 14 residues. The V and J ends lost 5 bases and 5 bases, in that order; junction bases with no gene match: 7. Germline V lookup: CDR1 SGHKS, CDR2 YYEKEE (reference sequence). The full variable domain, completed using reference TRBV5-5 and TRBJ1-5, is DAGVTQSPTHLIKTRGQQVTLRCSPISGHKSVSWYQQVLGQGPQFIFQYYEKEERGRGNFPDRFSARQFPNYSSELNVNALLLGDSALYLCASRKGAGDQPQHFGDGTRLSIL.

The genes are TRBV7-2 and TRBJ2-1; the D is unclear. V shed 6 bases and J shed 8 bases, with 23 bases lying between them. Germline loops: CDR1 SGHTA, CDR2 FQGNSA. The CDR3 runs 16 residues. The CDR3 DNA follows: TGTGCCAGCAGTAGAGACGTCGCATTCTATGGGGATGAGCAGTTCTTC. This codes for CASSRDVAFYGDEQFF.

This rearrangement joins TRBV27 to TRBJ2-7; D possibly corresponds to TRBD2 (6 bases). Deletions cut 4 bases from V and 3 bases from J, with 19 bases between. Germline loops: CDR1 MNHEY, CDR2 SMNVEV (reference sequence). CDR3 size: 16 residues. CDR3 DNA sequence: TGTGCCAGCAGTTCCTCGGGACTGCCTCGAGGCTACGAGCAGTACTTC. Protein sequence: CASSSSGLPRGYEQYF.

The chain carries TRBV28 and TRBJ2-2, with D uncertain. This CDR3 region has 17 residues. V was pared by 5 bases and J by 0 bases, with 16 bases between. Germline CDR1 reads MDHEN; CDR2 reads SYDVKM. The CDR3 reads CASSPAGRPANTGELFF. The CDR3 DNA is TGTGCCAGCAGTCCCGCCGGACGGCCCGCGAACACCGGGGAGCTGTTTTTT.

The DNA for the CDR3 is TGTGCCAGCGGGACTTCCGCGGGGTACACTGAAGCTTTCTTT. It yields the protein CASGTSAGYTEAFF. The gene calls are TRBV7-2 and TRBJ1-1; weak D call: TRBD1 (5 bases). Germline V CDR1 and CDR2: SGHTA, FQGNSA. V shed 8 bases and J shed 3 bases, with 16 bases lying between them. CDR3 length: 14 residues.

The chain combines TRBV30 with TRBJ1-3; D remains unclear. Trimming pared 1 base from V and 0 bases from J, leaving 13 bases between. CDR1 and CDR2 (germline): GTSNPN, SVGIG (reference sequence). CDR3 length: 16 residues. The CDR3 reads CAWSANSLASGNTIYF. CDR3 sequence (DNA): TGTGCCTGGAGTGCGAACAGCCTAGCCTCTGGAAACACCATATATTTT.

The chain has TRBV2 and TRBJ2-1; TRBD2 is a possible D gene (5 bases). Germline CDR1 SNHLY, CDR2 FYNNEI. The CDR3 has 16 amino acids. Trimming stripped 0 bases from V and 2 bases from J, with 11 bases between. The CDR3 sequence: CASSEAKGLTYNEQFF. CDR3 in DNA: TGTGCCAGCAGTGAAGCAAAAGGACTCACCTACAATGAGCAGTTCTTC.

The chain couples TRBV6-5 to TRBJ2-7; 8 nucleotides match TRBD1. Germline V gene data show CDR1 as MNHEY and CDR2 as SVGAGI. The ends lost 2 bases at V and 6 bases at J; junction bases unmatched: 3. The CDR3 has 13 residues. CDR3 residues: CASSYETGAEQYF. CDR3 nucleotide sequence: TGTGCCAGCAGTTACGAGACAGGGGCCGAGCAGTACTTC.

This clone showed up just once. The rearrangement uses TRBV2 and TRBJ2-3; 8 bases fit TRBD2. Germline V CDR1 and CDR2: SNHLY, FYNNEI. CDR3 length: 16 amino acids. V dropped 4 bases and J dropped 2; count of bases not matched to a gene: 8. CDR3 sequence reads: CASSVLSGGVTDTQYF. CDR3 bases: TGTGCCAGCAGTGTCTTAAGCGGGGGAGTCACAGATACGCAGTATTTT.

This clone was picked up one time. V is TRBV6-5 and J is TRBJ2-1; tentatively, D is TRBD1 (6 bases). The CDR3 consists of 15 residues. The germline V gene has CDR1 MNHEY and CDR2 SVGAGI. The V and J ends lost 2 bases and 5 bases respectively, with 13 bases between them. In DNA form, the CDR3 reads TGTGCCAGCAGTTACGACAGGTCCTTGGACAATGAGCAGTTCTTC. It specifies CASSYDRSLDNEQFF.

This chain links TRBV28 with TRBJ1-5; TRBD1 agrees at 9 bases. J gave up 7 bases and V 4 bases, and 5 bases lay outside the gene matches. Germline CDR1 is MDHEN and CDR2 is SYDVKM. This CDR3 is built from 14 residues. This chain's CDR3 is CASSSQGAWQPQHF. The CDR3 DNA reads as TGTGCCAGCAGTTCACAGGGGGCGTGGCAGCCCCAGCATTTT. Full variable domain (missing parts from reference TRBV28 and TRBJ1-5): DVKVTQSSRYLVKRTGEKVFLECVQDMDHENMFWYRQDPGLGLRLIYFSYDVKMKEKGDIPEGYSVSREKKERFSLILESASTNQTSMYLCASSSQGAWQPQHFGDGTRLSIL.

The rearrangement joins TRBV19 to TRBJ2-2; unclear D gene. V lost 6 bases, J lost 0 bases, and 14 bases lay in between. CDR1 and CDR2 from the germline V gene are LNHDA and SQIVND (reference sequence). The CDR3 totals 16 residues. CDR3 coding DNA: TGTGCCAGTAGGGCGAGCAGATCCGCGAACACCGGGGAGCTGTTTTTT. It encodes CASRASRSANTGELFF.

The chain employs TRBV4-3 and TRBJ1-1; 10 bases match TRBD1. CDR3 length equals 17 residues. The germline gives CDR1 LGHNA, CDR2 YSLEER. V lost 2 bases, J lost 0 bases, and 6 bases stayed unmatched. As DNA, the CDR3 is TGCGCCAGCAGCCAAAGGACAGGGGGTGGGGTGAACACTGAAGCTTTCTTT. It translates to CASSQRTGGGVNTEAFF.

V and J are TRBV11-3 and TRBJ1-4, with TRBD1 matching over 8 bases. In germline, CDR1 is SGHNT, CDR2 YENEEA. J lost 4 bases, V lost 1 base, and 17 bases had no gene match. The CDR3 is 20 amino acids. The CDR3 here is CASSLGPRQGPRPYNEKLFF. The CDR3, as DNA: TGTGCCAGCAGCTTAGGGCCACGACAGGGGCCGCGGCCTTATAATGAAAAACTGTTTTTT.

This sequence joins TRBV18 and TRBJ1-1; D is unresolved. The V gene's germline CDR1 is KGHSH and CDR2 LQKENI. Trimming removed 2 bases at V and 3 bases at J, with 10 bases between. CDR3 length: 14 residues. In DNA form, the CDR3 reads TGTGCCAGCTCACCAGGACGGGCGGACACTGAAGCTTTCTTT. Its protein is CASSPGRADTEAFF. The variable domain in full, completed from reference TRBV18 and TRBJ1-1, reads NAGVMQNPRHLVRRRGQEARLRCSPMKGHSHVYWYRQLPEEGLKFMVYLQKENIIDESGMPKERFSAEFPKEGPSILRIQQVVRGDSAAYFCASSPGRADTEAFFGQGTRLTVV.

DNA for the CDR3: TGTGCCAGCAGTTTCCCCTCCCCCATACCGGGACAGGGGTATTTTAGCAATCAGCCCCAGCATTTT. Its translation is CASSFPSPIPGQGYFSNQPQHF. The rearrangement links TRBV28 to TRBJ1-5; 10 bases line up with TRBD1. Looked up from germline, CDR1 is MDHEN and CDR2 is SYDVKM. V shed 3 bases, J shed 0 bases, and the junction held 20 bases outside the gene matches. This CDR3 spans 22 amino acids.

The V and J genes are TRBV29-1 and TRBJ1-2, with D perhaps TRBD1 (6 bases). The V end lost 6 bases, the J end lost 8 bases, and 16 bases lay between the germline ends. Looked up from germline, CDR1 is SQVTM and CDR2 is ANQGSEA. The CDR3 spans 12 residues. CDR3 coding DNA: TGCAGCGTCGGGGGAGGGGGAATGGGCTACACCTTC. It yields the protein CSVGGGGMGYTF.

This clone is a singleton in its sample. Distinct nucleotide sequences in the sample also encode this CDR3. This chain joins TRBV11-2 and TRBJ2-3; D may be TRBD2 (5 bases). Trimming took 1 base from V and 9 from J, leaving 8 bases between them. The CDR3 runs to 12 residues. The V gene's germline CDR1 is SGHAT and CDR2 FQNNGV. Here the CDR3 reads CASSLAGGTQYF. CDR3 bases: TGTGCCAGCAGCTTAGCTGGCGGGACGCAGTATTTT.

The V gene is TRBV15, the J gene TRBJ1-4; D gene uncertain. Looked up from germline, CDR1 is LNHNV and CDR2 is YYDKDF (reference sequence). V was shortened by 0 bases and J by 8 bases, with 13 bases between the two germline ends. CDR3 size: 15 residues. The CDR3 spells CATSRDMGSGEKLFF. In DNA form, the CDR3 reads TGTGCCACCAGCAGAGATATGGGTAGTGGGGAAAAACTGTTTTTT.